The 20 T cell receptor beta chains given below trace back to one sample, sequenced in a study of neurological immune-mediated disorders. MiXCR, applied by TCRdb to the 5' RACE reads, yields one record per CDR3 protein. The profile shows 70,000 to 90,000 distinct CDR3 sequences, approximately 5% of them singletons. Source material: PBMCs. Source of these receptors: a woman aged 25 to 45 with multiple sclerosis.

In this sample, this clonotype turned up many times. The V call is TRBV3-1, the J call TRBJ2-5, with TRBD1 matching 9 bases. The V gene end was trimmed by 0 bases and the J gene end by 4 bases; junction bases not matched to a gene: 12. Germline CDR1 is LGHDT and CDR2 is YNNKEL (reference sequence). The CDR3 loop spans 18 amino acids. CDR3 sequence (DNA): TGTGCCAGCAGCCAAGATGAGCGGACAGGGGAAGGGAGAGAGACCCAGTACTTC. It specifies CASSQDERTGEGRETQYF.

This clonotype was counted ten times or more. This rearrangement joins TRBV7-8 to TRBJ2-1; TRBD2 matches 7 bases. Germline lookup yields CDR1 SGHVS and CDR2 FQNEAQ. CDR3 length equals 16 residues. V was clipped by 5 bases and J by 1 base; unmatched bases: 8. The CDR3 coding sequence is TGTGCCAGCAGCGAGAACCGCGGGAGTTCCTACAATGAGCAGTTCTTC. Protein sequence: CASSENRGSSYNEQFF.

This clonotype has at least ten counts. This chain links TRBV5-1 with TRBJ2-1; D perhaps matches TRBD2 (5 bases). The V gene lost 1 base and the J gene lost 3 bases, with 11 bases spanning the gap. The CDR3 is 15 residues long. The germline gives CDR1 SGHRS, CDR2 YFSETQ. DNA for the CDR3: TGCGCCAGCAGCTTGTGCGGGTTTGGCTACAATGAGCAGTTCTTC. This sequence encodes CASSLCGFGYNEQFF.

The sample holds many counts of this clonotype. The chain is built from TRBV10-3 and TRBJ2-1; D remains ambiguous. In germline, CDR1 is ENHRY, CDR2 SYGVKD. This CDR3 has 16 residues. V was trimmed by 3 bases and J by 7 bases, leaving 19 bases between them. The CDR3 here is CAISDFNTLPLNEQFF. The DNA for the CDR3 is TGTGCCATCAGTGATTTTAATACATTGCCATTGAATGAGCAGTTCTTC.

The rearrangement links TRBV5-1 to TRBJ1-1, with D possibly matching TRBD1 (6 bases). Germline loops: CDR1 SGHRS, CDR2 YFSETQ. The ends were cut back, 0 bases at V and 6 bases at J, with 12 bases in the middle. The CDR3 has 14 residues. The CDR3 nucleotides read TGCGCCAGCAGCTTGGGCAGGGGTCGGGCTGAAGCTTTCTTT. Protein: CASSLGRGRAEAFF.

This clonotype was counted at least ten times. V usage is TRBV5-1 and J usage is TRBJ1-2; D is unresolved. CDR3 size: 15 residues. Germline V gene sequence: CDR1 SGHRS, CDR2 YFSETQ. Trimming shortened V by 1 base and J by 4 bases, and 14 bases separated the two germline ends. CDR3 sequence (DNA): TGCGCCAGCAGCTTGTATTCGACCACGGGCTATGGCTACACCTTC. Protein product: CASSLYSTTGYGYTF.

This clonotype was detected many times. This chain's CDR3 is CASSYTVGVYEQFF. The CDR3 DNA reads as TGTGCCAGCAGTTACACGGTGGGAGTTTATGAGCAGTTCTTC. This sequence joins TRBV6-5 and TRBJ2-1; D may be TRBD2 (5 bases). This CDR3 is built from 14 residues. V was cut by 2 bases and J by 8 bases, with 13 bases left in between. The germline V gene has CDR1 MNHEY and CDR2 SVGAGI.

This clonotype showed up many times. The genes are TRBV12-3 or TRBV12-4 and TRBJ2-7, with TRBD2 matching 7 bases. The CDR3 consists of 12 residues. With 6 bases clipped from V and 9 bases from J, the junction kept 8 bases outside the gene matches. CDR3 region: CASSVPGGAQYV. CDR3 in DNA: TGTGCCAGCAGCGTACCGGGGGGTGCGCAGTACGTC.

This clonotype was seen repeatedly, ten times or more. The chain uses TRBV5-1 and TRBJ2-5, with 8 bases that match TRBD2. CDR1 is SGHRS and CDR2 is YFSETQ in the germline V gene. V gave up 2 bases and J gave up 5 bases; unmatched junction bases: 11. CDR3 size: 16 residues. CDR3 region: CASSLGRTSLRETQYF. The CDR3 nucleotides read TGCGCCAGCAGCTTAGGGAGGACTAGCCTACGGGAGACCCAGTACTTC.

This clonotype has at least ten counts. The chain joins TRBV12-3 or TRBV12-4 to TRBJ1-2, with TRBD1 matching 9 bases. Trimming took 2 bases from V and 6 from J; bases not matched to a gene: 1. The CDR3 has 13 residues. As DNA, the CDR3 is TGTGCCAGCAGTTTATGGGACAGGGATGGCTACACCTTC. Protein product: CASSLWDRDGYTF.

In this sample, this clonotype turned up a few times. This chain joins TRBV24-1 and TRBJ2-1; D unresolved. The germline gives CDR1 KGHDR, CDR2 SFDVKD. Trimming removed 3 bases at V and 7 bases at J, with 6 bases between. The CDR3 sequence is 12 residues long. CDR3 residues: CATSDPSNEQFF. The CDR3 nucleotides read TGTGCCACCAGTGATCCCTCAAATGAGCAGTTCTTC.

This clonotype was counted many times. V usage is TRBV6-5 and J usage is TRBJ2-1; 11 nucleotides match TRBD2. Germline CDR1 is MNHEY and CDR2 is SVGAGI. Trimming cost V 5 bases and J 3 bases; bases outside gene matches: 12. CDR3 length equals 18 residues. Here the CDR3 reads CASSPRNAGTSGYNEQFF. In nucleotides, the CDR3 is TGTGCCAGCAGTCCCAGAAATGCCGGGACTAGCGGCTACAATGAGCAGTTCTTC.

This clonotype has at least ten counts. This chain joins TRBV20-1 and TRBJ2-7, with 7 bases lining up with TRBD1. Germline V CDR1 and CDR2: DFQATT, SNEGSKA (reference sequence). V lost 3 bases and J lost 7; bases outside the gene matches: 12. The length of the CDR3 is 14 residues. The CDR3 DNA reads TGCAGTGCTAGTGGGACAGTCCAGAATGGGGAGCAGTACTTC. Translation: CSASGTVQNGEQYF.

This clonotype was detected only a few times. The chain is built from TRBV20-1 and TRBJ1-1; 7 nucleotides align to TRBD1. Germline V gene sequence: CDR1 DFQATT, CDR2 SNEGSKA (reference sequence). With 6 bases clipped from V and 5 bases from J, the junction kept 12 bases outside the gene matches. CDR3 length: 14 amino acids. The CDR3 DNA is TGCAGTGCCCCAGGGGGGTTGAGGAAAACTGAAGCTTTCTTT. Encoded protein: CSAPGGLRKTEAFF.

This clonotype showed up many times. The V gene is TRBV20-1, the J gene TRBJ2-5, with a weak D call TRBD2 (5 bases). This CDR3 is built from 14 residues. Germline V gene sequence: CDR1 DFQATT, CDR2 SNEGSKA (reference sequence). V lost 1 base and J lost 2, with 11 bases in between. In nucleotides, the CDR3 is TGCAGTGCTAGAGGGGTACTAGGTCAAGAGACCCAGTACTTC. It translates to CSARGVLGQETQYF.

This clonotype was recorded many times. The gene calls are TRBV5-1 and TRBJ2-1; 7 bases are a match to TRBD2. The germline gives CDR1 SGHRS, CDR2 YFSETQ. The CDR3 is made up of 17 amino acids. The trim removed 0 bases at V and 2 bases at J, leaving 8 bases unmatched. The chain's CDR3 is CASSLGFRGGTYNEQFF. The CDR3 region has the DNA TGCGCCAGCAGCTTGGGCTTCCGGGGAGGGACCTACAATGAGCAGTTCTTC.

The gene calls are TRBV18 and TRBJ2-3; D is unclear. Germline-derived CDR1 and CDR2 are KGHSH and LQKENI. The CDR3 is 16 residues long. V lost 2 bases and J lost 0, with 12 bases in between. The CDR3 loop reads CASSPYSGVSTDTQYF. Written as DNA, the CDR3 is TGTGCCAGCTCACCATACTCAGGCGTTAGCACAGATACGCAGTATTTT.

This clonotype was observed at least ten times. V usage is TRBV5-1 and J usage is TRBJ2-3, with a tentative D call TRBD2 (6 bases). Trimming took off 3 bases at V and 3 bases at J, with 8 bases between the two ends. CDR3 length equals 13 residues. The V gene's germline CDR1 is SGHRS and CDR2 YFSETQ. The CDR3 nucleotides are TGCGCCAGCAGCTGGAGCGGGACAGATACGCAGTATTTT. Translation gives CASSWSGTDTQYF.

This clonotype occurred many times. This chain joins TRBV10-3 and TRBJ2-2; TRBD2 aligns across 9 bases. V was pared by 6 bases and J by 0 bases, with 5 bases of the junction left unmatched. The CDR3 is made up of 16 amino acids. The germline V gene has CDR1 ENHRY and CDR2 SYGVKD. CDR3: CAISGGGASNTGELFF. CDR3 DNA: TGTGCCATCAGCGGCGGGGGGGCATCGAACACCGGGGAGCTGTTTTTT.

This clonotype has only a few counts. A single base separates this from a much larger clone, so it may be a read error. This chain uses TRBV5-1 with TRBJ2-3; D uncertain. Germline lookup yields CDR1 SGHRS and CDR2 YFSETQ. The CDR3 covers 13 residues. In nucleotides, the CDR3 is TGCGCCAGAAGCTCCCGGGCGGTGGATACGCAGTATTTT. Its translation: CARSSRAVDTQYF.